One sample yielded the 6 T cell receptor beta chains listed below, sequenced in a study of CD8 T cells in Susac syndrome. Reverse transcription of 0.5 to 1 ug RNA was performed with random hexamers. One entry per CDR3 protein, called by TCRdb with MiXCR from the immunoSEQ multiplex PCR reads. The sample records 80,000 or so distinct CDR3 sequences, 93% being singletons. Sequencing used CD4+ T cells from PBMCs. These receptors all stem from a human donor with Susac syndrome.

The CDR3 sequence: CSARDRQEMGGYTF. CDR3 DNA sequence: TGCAGTGCTAGAGATAGGCAGGAGATGGGTGGCTACACCTTC. V gene TRBV20-1 combines with J gene TRBJ1-2; D gene unclear. This CDR3 has 14 amino acids. Germline values: CDR1 DFQATT, CDR2 SNEGSKA (reference sequence). Deletions cut 0 bases from V and 7 bases from J, with 15 bases between.

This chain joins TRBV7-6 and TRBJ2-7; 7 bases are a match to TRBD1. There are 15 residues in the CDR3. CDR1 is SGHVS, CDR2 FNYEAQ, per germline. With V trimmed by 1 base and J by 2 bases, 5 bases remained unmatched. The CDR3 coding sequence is TGTGCCAGCAGCTTAGTATTCGGACAGGCCTACGAGCAGTACTTC. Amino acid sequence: CASSLVFGQAYEQYF.

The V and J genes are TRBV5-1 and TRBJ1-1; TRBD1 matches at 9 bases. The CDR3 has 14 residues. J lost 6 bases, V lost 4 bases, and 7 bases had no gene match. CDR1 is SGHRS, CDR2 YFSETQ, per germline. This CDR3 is CASSTDRGRAEAFF. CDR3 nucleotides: TGCGCCAGCAGCACGGACAGGGGAAGAGCTGAAGCTTTCTTT.

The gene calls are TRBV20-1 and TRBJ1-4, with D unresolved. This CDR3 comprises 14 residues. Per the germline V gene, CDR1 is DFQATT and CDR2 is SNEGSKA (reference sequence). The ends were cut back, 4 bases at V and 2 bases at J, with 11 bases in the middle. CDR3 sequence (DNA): TGCAGTGCTACGTCGCGCGGGACTAATGAAAAACTGTTTTTT. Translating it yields CSATSRGTNEKLFF.

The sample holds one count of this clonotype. CDR3 residues: CASNSRRDYLLYNEQFF. The CDR3 DNA sequence: TGTGCCAGCAACTCCAGGAGGGACTACCTTCTTTACAATGAGCAGTTCTTC. The gene calls are TRBV28 and TRBJ2-1, with 7 positions matching TRBD2. CDR1 is MDHEN and CDR2 is SYDVKM in the germline V gene. V was pared by 7 bases and J by 4 bases, with 16 bases of the junction left unmatched. This CDR3 has 17 residues.

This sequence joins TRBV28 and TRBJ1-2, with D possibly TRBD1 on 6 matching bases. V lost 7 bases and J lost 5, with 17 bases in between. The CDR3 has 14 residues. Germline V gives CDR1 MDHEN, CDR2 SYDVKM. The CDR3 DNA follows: TGTGCCAGCAATTTCGTGGGGGCGAAATATGGCTACACCTTC. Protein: CASNFVGAKYGYTF.